Listed below are T cell receptor beta chains from one sample, sequenced in a study of control samples from healthy donors and cancer patients. Sequenced by immunoSEQ multiplex PCR; TCRdb stores in-frame clones only, minus some. This sample has under 85,000 clones, with about 92% found just once. The specimen was PBMCs. These receptors were collected from a man between 60 and 75 years old with colorectal cancer. The CDR3 runs from the conserved cysteine through the conserved F or W. D genes are given only for firm matches. Clone size is not always given. Where it is, it says once, few, many or a class for expanded clones.

J	size	D	V	DNA	CDR3
TRBJ1-3	-	-	TRBV19	TGTGCCAGTAGTATAGATGCAGTGGTATCCTCTGGAAACACCATATATTTT	CASSIDAVVSSGNTIYF
TRBJ1-3	-	-	TRBV29-1	TGCAGCGTTAGGAAGCAGGGAAACACCATATATTTT	CSVRKQGNTIYF
TRBJ2-1	-	-	TRBV7-9	TGTGCCAGCAGCTCAACCGGGACTTACAATGAGCAGTTCTTC	CASSSTGTYNEQFF
TRBJ2-2	once	-	TRBV2	TGTGCCAGCCAACAGGGGGCGGGGGGCGGGGAGCTGTTTTTT	CASQQGAGGGELFF
TRBJ2-1	few	-	TRBV2	TGTGCCAGCAACCCCTTTCGGGGGACCAATGAGCAGTTCTTC	CASNPFRGTNEQFF
TRBJ1-2	-	TRBD1	TRBV18	TGTGCCAGCTCACCCCGGGACAGGGGTGGCTACACCTTC	CASSPRDRGGYTF
TRBJ2-3	-	TRBD2	TRBV27	TGTGCCAGCAGTTGGGCGGGGGGACACACAGATACGCAGTATTTT	CASSWAGGHTDTQYF
TRBJ1-2	-	-	TRBV5-6	TGTGCCAGCCGGCCCCCCCCAGTGATCCTATCCTATGGCTACACCTTC	CASRPPPVILSYGYTF
TRBJ2-5	-	-	TRBV6-6	TGTGCCAGCAGTTACTCGATTGGTTGGGAGACCCAGTACTTC	CASSYSIGWETQYF
TRBJ1-2	-	-	TRBV19	TGTGCCAGTAGTGTGACAGTTAACTATGGCTACACCTTC	CASSVTVNYGYTF
TRBJ2-7	-	TRBD2	TRBV24-1	TGTGCCACCAGCGGGGGGGTTGACTACGAGCAGTACTTC	CATSGGVDYEQYF
TRBJ2-1	-	TRBD2	TRBV7-9	TGTGCCAGCATCCAGACTAGCGGGGGGGCGAATGAGCAGTTCTTC	CASIQTSGGANEQFF
TRBJ1-1	-	TRBD1	TRBV19	TGTGCCAGTTATGACAGGGTCACTGAAGCTTTCTTT	CASYDRVTEAFF
TRBJ2-1	-	-	TRBV12-3/TRBV12-4	TGTGCCAGCAGTCGAAATTCGGTTGGTGAGCAGTTCTTC	CASSRNSVGEQFF
TRBJ2-6	-	TRBD2	TRBV19	TGTGCCAGTAGTCCCTCCGGGAGGCAGGCTGGGGCCAACGTCCTGACTTTC	CASSPSGRQAGANVLTF
TRBJ2-3	-	TRBD2	TRBV4-2	TGTGCCAGCAGCCAAGATACTAGCGGGGGGGGTAAGCAGTATTTT	CASSQDTSGGGKQYF
TRBJ2-1	-	-	TRBV5-1	TGCGCCAGCAGCTTGGAGTCCACTTGGGATGAGCAGTTCTTC	CASSLESTWDEQFF
TRBJ2-2	-	-	TRBV9	TGTGCCAGCAGCCCAGGGGGGGCGCCTAATACCGGGGAGCTGTTTTTT	CASSPGGAPNTGELFF
TRBJ1-5	-	-	TRBV19	TGTGCCAGTAGTTCCGGGACACGGAGCAATCAGCCCCAGCATTTT	CASSSGTRSNQPQHF
TRBJ2-1	-	-	TRBV7-9	TGTGCCAGCGTCTCCCGGGAAGTCTCCTACAATGAGCAGTTCTTC	CASVSREVSYNEQFF
TRBJ1-5	few	TRBD1	TRBV2	TGTGCCAGCGGGGGACAGGGAAATCAGCCCCAGCATTTT	CASGGQGNQPQHF
TRBJ1-6	-	-	TRBV5-6	TGTGCCAGCAGCTTTGGGGCACCAAATTATAATTCACCCCTCCACTTT	CASSFGAPNYNSPLHF
TRBJ1-1	-	TRBD1	TRBV5-4	TGTGCCAGCAGCTCGGGACAGGGCTCGAACACTGAAGCTTTCTTT	CASSSGQGSNTEAFF
TRBJ1-1	few	TRBD1	TRBV6-5	TGTGCCAGATCTCCGGGACAGGGGGCGCTCACCTTT	CARSPGQGALTF
TRBJ2-7	-	-	TRBV10-3	TGTGCCATCATTTTTAACGAGCAGTACTTC	CAIIFNEQYF
TRBJ2-7	-	TRBD1	TRBV18	TGTGCCAGCTCATTAAGGACAGGGTCCTACGAGCAGTACTTC	CASSLRTGSYEQYF
TRBJ2-5	-	-	TRBV11-3	TGTGCCAGCCGTGGCCGCGGGGCCCAAGAGACCCAGTACTTC	CASRGRGAQETQYF
TRBJ2-7	-	TRBD1	TRBV7-9	TGTGCCAGCAGCACCTGGGACAGGGTTTCCGAGCAGTACTTC	CASSTWDRVSEQYF